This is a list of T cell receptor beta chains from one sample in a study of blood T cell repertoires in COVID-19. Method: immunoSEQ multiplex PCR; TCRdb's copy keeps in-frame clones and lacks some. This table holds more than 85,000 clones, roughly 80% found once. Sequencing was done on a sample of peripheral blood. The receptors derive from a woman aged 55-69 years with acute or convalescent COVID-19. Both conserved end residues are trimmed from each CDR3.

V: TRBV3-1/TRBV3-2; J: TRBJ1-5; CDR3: ASSRAGDQPQH
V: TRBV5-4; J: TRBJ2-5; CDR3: ASSTGTGGAGETQY
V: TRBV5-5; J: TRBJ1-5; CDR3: ASSIGTESAPGH
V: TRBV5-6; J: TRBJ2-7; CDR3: ASSSIVRSTSYEQY
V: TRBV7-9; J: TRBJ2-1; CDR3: ASSSTKGSGSQSYNEQF
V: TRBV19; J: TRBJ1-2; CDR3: ASSRQIPDGYT
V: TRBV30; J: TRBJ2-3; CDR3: AWGTSGGTDTQY
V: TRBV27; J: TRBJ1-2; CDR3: ASSSNRDRART
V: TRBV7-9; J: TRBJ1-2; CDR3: ASSRRTGVEDYGYT
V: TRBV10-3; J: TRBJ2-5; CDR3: AIRETSGQETQY
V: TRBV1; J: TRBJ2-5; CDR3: TSKPPGLQQETQY
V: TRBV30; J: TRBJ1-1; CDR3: AWRDFRKF
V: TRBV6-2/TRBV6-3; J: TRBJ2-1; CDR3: ASSYLAAPRIRNEQF
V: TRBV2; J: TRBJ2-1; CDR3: ASSEDGRAPYNEQF
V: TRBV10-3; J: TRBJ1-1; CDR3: AISANRGRGTEAF
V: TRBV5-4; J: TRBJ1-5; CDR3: ASSLGGDVNQPQH
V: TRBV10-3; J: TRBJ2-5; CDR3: AISAGTGRGETQY
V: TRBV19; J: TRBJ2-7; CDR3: ASSFRRGDEQY
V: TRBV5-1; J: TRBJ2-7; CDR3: ASSFYGTGGSEQY
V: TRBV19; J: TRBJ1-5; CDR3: ASRATQGAFQPQH
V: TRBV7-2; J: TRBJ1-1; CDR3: ASTEGAVNTEAF
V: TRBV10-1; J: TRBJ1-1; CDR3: ASSESRGGAEAF
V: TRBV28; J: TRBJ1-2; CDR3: ASSSPGQGELNYGYT
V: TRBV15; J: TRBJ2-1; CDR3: ATSRDPGWNEQF
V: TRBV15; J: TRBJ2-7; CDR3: ATSGGGRSSYEQY
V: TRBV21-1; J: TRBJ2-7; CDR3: ASSKVGGDGYEQY
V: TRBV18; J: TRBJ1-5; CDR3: ASSPGQGGQPQH
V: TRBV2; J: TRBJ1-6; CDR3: ASSGGQGVGSPLH
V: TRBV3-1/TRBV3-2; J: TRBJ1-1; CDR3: ASSLGQTNTEAF
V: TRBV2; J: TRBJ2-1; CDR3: ASIPGLAGYNEQF
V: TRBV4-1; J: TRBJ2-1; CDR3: ASSQLPGTSNEQF
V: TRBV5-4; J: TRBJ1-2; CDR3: ASSWTPGQGASSYGYT
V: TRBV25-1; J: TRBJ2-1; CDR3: ASSGTRLAGRHNEQF
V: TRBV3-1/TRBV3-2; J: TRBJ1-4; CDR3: ASSLSTNEKLF
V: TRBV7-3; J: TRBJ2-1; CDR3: ASSLAPTSEQF
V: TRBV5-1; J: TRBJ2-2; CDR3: ASSLTSGSTGELF
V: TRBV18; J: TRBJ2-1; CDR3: ASSPGGRIPYNEQF
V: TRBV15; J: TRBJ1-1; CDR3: ATSRPGQGFEAF
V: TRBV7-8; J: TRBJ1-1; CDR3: ASKSGGMAEAF
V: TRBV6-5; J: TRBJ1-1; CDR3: ASVQSNTEAF
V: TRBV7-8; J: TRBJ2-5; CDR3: ATLKLASGGGTQY
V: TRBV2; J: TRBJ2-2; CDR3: ASSEEFLTSGRSGELF
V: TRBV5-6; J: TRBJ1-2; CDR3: ASSWGDDRENYGYT
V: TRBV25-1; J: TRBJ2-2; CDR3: ASSEGRGFGTGELF
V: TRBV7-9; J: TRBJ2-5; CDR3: ASSQQRYRGQETQY
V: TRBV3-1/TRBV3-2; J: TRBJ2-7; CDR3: ASSLKRGGEQY
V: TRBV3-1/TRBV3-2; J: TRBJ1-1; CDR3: ASTKQGNTEAF
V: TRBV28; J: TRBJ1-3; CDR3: ASSSGVPGRRPIY
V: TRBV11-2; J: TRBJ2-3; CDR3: ASSLDSLPGSRY